A single sample is the source of the 29 T cell receptor beta chains below, sequenced in a study of cytomegalovirus exposure and HLA in healthy donors. The PCR employed 60 Vbeta primers together with 13 Jbeta primers. Clones were read by immunoSEQ multiplex PCR, and TCRdb kept only the in-frame ones, dropping some. This table holds around 150,000 clones, 78% found once. The sample comprised PBMCs. The receptors originated from a male donor in good health and CMV-seronegative.

The chain uses TRBV5-6 and TRBJ2-7; perhaps TRBD2 as D (6 bases). This CDR3 region has 13 residues. Germline CDR1 reads SGHDT; CDR2 reads YYEEEE. Trimming took 5 bases from V and 4 from J, leaving 13 bases between them. The chain's CDR3 is CASRRESSYEQYF. The CDR3 DNA reads as TGTGCCAGCAGACGGGAGAGCAGTTACGAGCAGTACTTC.

The rearrangement joins TRBV27 to TRBJ1-5; maybe TRBD1 (5 bases). Germline loops: CDR1 MNHEY, CDR2 SMNVEV (reference sequence). The CDR3 contains 17 residues. With 5 bases removed from V and 0 bases from J, the gap between germline ends came to 17 bases. CDR3 sequence reads: CASSPSRQTYSNQPQHF. CDR3 in DNA: TGTGCCAGCAGTCCCTCCCGACAGACCTATAGCAATCAGCCCCAGCATTTT.

The chain links TRBV30 to TRBJ1-1; D is unresolved. V lost 5 bases to trimming and J lost 0 bases, with 10 bases between them. Per the germline V gene, CDR1 is GTSNPN and CDR2 is SVGIG (reference sequence). The CDR3 consists of 13 residues. This chain's CDR3 is CAWLTVMNTEAFF. CDR3 DNA sequence: TGTGCCTGGTTAACAGTTATGAACACTGAAGCTTTCTTT.

This clone was recorded a few times. CDR3 in amino acids: CASTLRTSGYNEQFF. CDR3 DNA: TGTGCCAGCACCCTAAGAACTAGCGGGTACAATGAGCAGTTCTTC. The chain couples TRBV7-6 to TRBJ2-1; 9 nucleotides align to TRBD2. The CDR3 is 15 amino acids. Germline CDR1 and CDR2: SGHVS and FNYEAQ. The V and J ends lost 7 bases and 4 bases, in that order; junction bases with no gene match: 8.

The genes are TRBV6-6 and TRBJ1-2; D uncertain. The V gene lost 0 bases and the J gene lost 1 base, with 9 bases spanning the gap. The CDR3 has 15 residues. CDR1 and CDR2 (germline): MNHNY, SVGAGI (reference sequence). CDR3 protein: CASSYSIRGNYGYTF. In DNA form, the CDR3 reads TGTGCCAGCAGTTACTCGATACGGGGTAACTATGGCTACACCTTC.

CDR3: CASSPGTAYQPQHF. CDR3 DNA: TGTGCCAGCTCTCCCGGGACAGCCTATCAGCCCCAGCATTTT. This chain uses TRBV18 with TRBJ1-5; 7 positions agree with TRBD1. After removal of 6 bases from V and 5 bases from J, the junction contained 7 bases not matched to a gene. Per germline, CDR1 KGHSH and CDR2 LQKENI. The CDR3 spans 14 residues.

V is TRBV7-3 and J is TRBJ2-1; 7 bases are a match to TRBD2. Germline trimming cut 1 base from V and 5 bases from J; bases unmatched to any gene: 8. CDR3 size: 16 residues. CDR1 is SGHTA, CDR2 FQGTGA, per germline. The CDR3: CASSLNLLAEDNEQFF. The DNA of the CDR3 is TGTGCCAGCAGCTTAAATTTGCTAGCGGAAGACAATGAGCAGTTCTTC.

A few counts support this clone. The rearrangement uses TRBV5-1 and TRBJ1-1; D possibly corresponds to TRBD1 (5 bases). Germline CDR1 is SGHRS and CDR2 is YFSETQ. The length of the CDR3 is 15 residues. V was clipped by 9 bases and J by 3 bases, with 21 bases between them. The CDR3 DNA is TGCGCCACCTCCAGGGAGGGGATGCGAGACACTGAAGCTTTCTTT. This codes for CATSREGMRDTEAFF.

This clone came up once. The chain uses TRBV27 and TRBJ2-1; tentative D call: TRBD2 (6 bases). V dropped 2 bases and J dropped 0 bases, with 8 bases sitting between them. The CDR3 consists of 15 residues. Germline CDR1 MNHEY, CDR2 SMNVEV (reference sequence). The CDR3 bases are TGTGCCAGCAGTTTAGGGGGGAGCTCCTACAATGAGCAGTTCTTC. It yields the protein CASSLGGSSYNEQFF.

The chain joins TRBV4-1 to TRBJ2-1; TRBD1 matches at 9 bases. This CDR3 contains 16 residues. Losses at the gene ends were 3 bases for V and 1 base for J; bases not matched to a gene: 4. The germline V gene has CDR1 MGHRA and CDR2 YSYEKL. CDR3 loop: CASSQPGQGSYNEQFF. Here the CDR3 DNA reads TGCGCCAGCAGCCAGCCGGGACAGGGTTCCTACAATGAGCAGTTCTTC.

The V gene is TRBV12-5, the J gene TRBJ2-7, with 9 positions matching TRBD1. Germline V gene data show CDR1 as LGHNT and CDR2 as FRNRAP. With 7 bases clipped from V and 0 bases from J, the junction kept 10 bases outside the gene matches. The CDR3 sequence is 16 residues long. The CDR3 loop reads CASAPFRDRDSYEQYF. CDR3 in DNA: TGTGCTAGTGCCCCCTTCCGGGACAGGGACTCCTACGAGCAGTACTTC. The full variable domain, its missing parts supplied by reference TRBV12-5 and TRBJ2-7, is DARVTQTPRHKVTEMGQEVTMRCQPILGHNTVFWYRQTMMQGLELLAYFRNRAPLDDSGMPKDRFSAEMPDATLATLKIQPSEPRDSAVYFCASAPFRDRDSYEQYFGPGTRLTVT.

This rearrangement joins TRBV15 to TRBJ1-2, with TRBD1 as a possible D gene (5 bases). Trimming removed 0 bases at V and 5 bases at J, with 13 bases between. This CDR3 is 15 amino acids long. CDR1 and CDR2 from the germline V gene are LNHNV and YYDKDF (reference sequence). CDR3 protein: CATSRDYGGTYGYTF. CDR3 sequence (DNA): TGTGCCACCAGCAGAGATTACGGCGGGACTTATGGCTACACCTTC. Filled out from reference TRBV15 and TRBJ1-2, the complete variable domain reads DAMVIQNPRYQVTQFGKPVTLSCSQTLNHNVMYWYQQKSSQAPKLLFHYYDKDFNNEADTPDNFQSRRPNTSFCFLDIRSPGLGDTAMYLCATSRDYGGTYGYTFGSGTRLTVV.

V gene TRBV30 combines with J gene TRBJ1-3, with D perhaps TRBD1 (5 bases). V lost 3 bases and J 2 bases, leaving 23 bases between the germline ends. CDR1 is GTSNPN and CDR2 is SVGIG in the germline V gene (reference sequence). The CDR3 loop spans 18 amino acids. The CDR3 reads CAWREYGASIFPGNTIYF. CDR3 bases: TGTGCCTGGAGAGAATATGGGGCAAGCATATTTCCTGGAAACACCATATATTTT.

The CDR3 DNA follows: TGTGCCGTTTTCCCAGCGTCCGCGGGGGCCTCCCTAGATACGCAGTATTTT. Translation: CAVFPASAGASLDTQYF. V and J are TRBV2 and TRBJ2-3; a weak D match, TRBD2 (7 bases). V dropped 11 bases and J dropped 5 bases, with 29 bases sitting between them. This CDR3 spans 17 amino acids. Germline loops: CDR1 SNHLY, CDR2 FYNNEI.

This chain links TRBV2 with TRBJ1-1; 10 bases are a match to TRBD1. CDR3 length equals 15 residues. The trim removed 3 bases at V and 4 bases at J, leaving 5 bases unmatched. Germline V CDR1 and CDR2: SNHLY, FYNNEI. The CDR3 DNA sequence: TGTGCCAGCAGTGATCTCGGACAGGGGGGCACTGAAGCTTTCTTT. This translates into CASSDLGQGGTEAFF.

CDR3 loop: CASSEFGQGAVTGELFF. As DNA, the CDR3 is TGTGCCAGCAGTGAATTTGGACAGGGGGCTGTCACCGGGGAGCTGTTTTTT. The chain couples TRBV25-1 to TRBJ2-2; the match to TRBD1 covers 11 bases. V lost 1 base, J lost 4 bases, and 5 bases stayed unmatched. CDR3 length: 17 residues. The germline V gene has CDR1 MGHDK and CDR2 SYGVNS.

This clone was detected only once. This CDR3 is CASSLSSSGKYNEQFF. CDR3 in DNA: TGTGCCAGCAGCTTGTCCTCTAGCGGGAAATACAATGAGCAGTTCTTC. The rearrangement uses TRBV5-4 and TRBJ2-1; 9 nucleotides line up with TRBD2. Germline CDR1 and CDR2: SGHNT and YYREEE (reference sequence). This CDR3 region has 16 residues. Trimming removed 1 base from V and 4 bases from J; junction bases left unmatched: 6.

This rearrangement joins TRBV10-3 to TRBJ2-3, with D tentatively TRBD1 (5 bases). Trimming shortened V by 8 bases and J by 0 bases, and 12 bases separated the two germline ends. CDR3 size: 14 residues. Germline lookup yields CDR1 ENHRY and CDR2 SYGVKD. For the CDR3, the DNA is TGTGCCATCTGGGGCGGTGGGAGCACAGATACGCAGTATTTT. Protein sequence: CAIWGGGSTDTQYF.

V usage is TRBV7-8 and J usage is TRBJ2-5; 9 nucleotides agree with TRBD1. V was pared by 1 base and J by 4 bases, with 10 bases of the junction left unmatched. The CDR3 is 17 residues long. The V gene's germline CDR1 is SGHVS and CDR2 FQNEAQ. In DNA, the CDR3 is TGTGCCAGCAGCTTAGGGGGGTCCGCACAGGGGGCAGAGACCCAGTACTTC. It encodes CASSLGGSAQGAETQYF.

The chain is built from TRBV6-5 and TRBJ2-4, with 8 bases lining up with TRBD1. The CDR3 runs to 15 residues. Trimming cost V 5 bases and J 0 bases; bases outside gene matches: 3. Per germline, CDR1 MNHEY and CDR2 SVGAGI. The CDR3 region has the DNA TGTGCCAGCAGTAATACAGGGGGAGCCAAAAACATTCAGTACTTC. Translated: CASSNTGGAKNIQYF.

This rearrangement joins TRBV4-1 to TRBJ1-1; 7 nucleotides align to TRBD1. Germline assignment: CDR1 MGHRA and CDR2 YSYEKL. The CDR3 is made up of 14 amino acids. Germline trimming cut 4 bases from V and 0 bases from J; bases unmatched to any gene: 2. The CDR3, as DNA: TGCGCCAGCAGCCCCGGGACAGTGAACACTGAAGCTTTCTTT. Encoded protein: CASSPGTVNTEAFF.

In this sample, this clone turned up once. V is TRBV30 and J is TRBJ1-1, with 9 bases aligning to TRBD1. Germline V gene lookup returns CDR1 GTSNPN and CDR2 SVGIG (reference sequence). The ends lost 3 bases at V and 0 bases at J; junction bases unmatched: 5. The length of the CDR3 is 15 residues. CDR3 in DNA: TGTGCCTGGAGCGGGGGACAGGGCTTGAACACTGAAGCTTTCTTT. Its protein product is CAWSGGQGLNTEAFF.

This clone showed up just a few times. V gene TRBV7-2 combines with J gene TRBJ2-5; 11 bases are a match to TRBD2. The DNA end is more similar to TRBJ2-7, so the J call may be wrong. The CDR3 is made up of 18 amino acids. Per the germline V gene, CDR1 is SGHTA and CDR2 is FQGNSA. The CDR3 region is CASSPRARTSGGSYEQYF. CDR3 coding DNA: TGTGCCAGCAGCCCCAGGGCCCGCACTAGCGGGGGCTCCTACGAGCAGTACTTC.

The sample holds a few counts of this clone. The chain joins TRBV5-8 to TRBJ2-1; TRBD2 aligns across 7 bases. Germline assignment: CDR1 SGHTS and CDR2 YDEGEE. The length of the CDR3 is 18 residues. J lost 0 bases, V lost 0 bases, and 9 bases had no gene match. CDR3 in amino acids: CASSLVGLAASSYNEQFF. The CDR3, as DNA: TGTGCCAGCAGCTTGGTCGGGCTAGCGGCAAGCTCCTACAATGAGCAGTTCTTC.

In its sample, this clone was seen a few times. The chain joins TRBV13 to TRBJ1-6, with no clear D. Trimming left V 5 bases short and J 7 bases short, with 9 bases between. The germline V gene encodes CDR1 PRHDT and CDR2 FYEKMQ (reference sequence). This CDR3 is built from 13 residues. CDR3 DNA sequence: TGTGCCAGCAGCCCTCCCGGGAATTCACCCCTCCACTTT. Its protein product is CASSPPGNSPLHF.

The gene calls are TRBV30 and TRBJ2-2; 14 positions match TRBD2. The trim removed 3 bases at V and 3 bases at J, leaving 3 bases unmatched. The CDR3 is made up of 16 amino acids. The germline CDR1 and CDR2 sequences are GTSNPN and SVGIG (reference sequence). CDR3 sequence: CAWRPGLAGDTGELFF. The CDR3 DNA reads TGTGCCTGGAGACCGGGACTAGCGGGAGACACCGGGGAGCTGTTTTTT.

The chain uses TRBV7-6 and TRBJ2-5; 11 bases align to TRBD2. Gene TRBJ2-7 matches the end of the DNA better, so the J call may be wrong. Germline V CDR1 and CDR2: SGHVS, FNYEAQ. The CDR3 contains 15 residues. The CDR3: CASSPTSGSSYEQYF. CDR3 sequence (DNA): TGTGCCAGCAGCCCAACTAGCGGGAGCTCCTACGAGCAGTACTTC.

The J gene is TRBJ1-1, the V gene TRBV7-8; TRBD1 agrees at 7 bases. The CDR3 has 14 amino acids. CDR1 and CDR2 (germline): SGHVS, FQNEAQ. Germline trimming cut 4 bases from V and 5 bases from J; bases unmatched to any gene: 7. In DNA, the CDR3 is TGTGCCAGCAGCTCTGAGACAGGGCGGACTGAAGCTTTCTTT. This codes for CASSSETGRTEAFF.

V gene TRBV7-6 combines with J gene TRBJ2-5, with TRBD2 matching over 16 bases. The J segment lost 3 bases and the V segment lost 5 bases, leaving 15 bases of the junction unmatched. CDR1 is SGHVS and CDR2 is FNYEAQ in the germline V gene. The CDR3 extends over 20 amino acids. The CDR3 region is CASSTPGLAGGLLNEETQYF. In DNA form, the CDR3 reads TGTGCCAGCAGCACTCCGGGACTAGCGGGAGGGCTTCTGAACGAAGAGACCCAGTACTTC.